The sample holds one count of the clone carrying this T cell receptor (beta chain). The Susac syndrome patients fit the recently defined diagnostic criteria for definite or probable disease. In contrast to the negatively isolated CD8+ and CD4+ T cells, TEMRA cells were FACS-enriched. Germline V gene lookup returns CDR1 KGHSH and CDR2 LQKENI. The ends lost 4 bases at V and 7 bases at J; junction bases unmatched: 19. This CDR3 is 19 amino acids long. The source of the sample is a study of CD8 T cells in Susac syndrome. RNA, at roughly 0.45 to 1 ug, was reverse transcribed with random hexamers. TCRdb redid the calling of the immunoSEQ multiplex PCR reads with MiXCR, one entry per CDR3 protein. The table shows about 190,000 distinct CDR3 sequences, with 90% to 96% occurring only once.

The source of this sequence is a human donor with Susac syndrome. Material for sequencing was CD4+ T cells from PBMCs. The chain carries TRBV18 and TRBJ1-2, with 12 positions matching TRBD1. The CDR3 bases are TGTGCCAGCTCACAAATCCTTCCCAGTCCGGGACAGGGGGCTTTTGGCTACACCTTC. It yields the protein CASSQILPSPGQGAFGYTF.